Given below is one TCR beta chain in context. This sample was included in a study of blood T cell repertoires in COVID-19. About the study: T cells, B-cell-depleted T cells, or PBMCs provided the cDNA or gDNA that served as material.

The CDR3 has 15 amino acids. CDR1 and CDR2 from the germline V gene are LGHNA and YSLEER. Trimming took off 1 base at V and 5 bases at J, with 12 bases between the two ends. Authors' data handling: For nucleated cells, counts were estimated from reference gene primer amplification. Produced via immunoSEQ multiplex PCR; TCRdb's table is partial and in-frame only. The DNA gave D and trimming, while V, J and clone size come from that table. The sample yields about 78,000 clones, around 74% seen once. The clonotype comes from a human donor in a cohort sampled during active COVID-19. The sequenced material came from peripheral blood. The V and J genes are TRBV4-3 and TRBJ1-5; no reliable D call. The CDR3 DNA follows: TGCGCCAGCAGCCAAGTGCTCGGGTGGGATCAGCCCCAGCATTTT. Amino acid sequence: CASSQVLGWDQPQHF.